This TCR beta chain stems from a study of identical twins. MiXCR, run by TCRdb on the 5' RACE reads, gives a single entry per CDR3 protein. Of some 590,000 distinct CDR3 sequences detected, around a tenth appear once; the ten largest clones hold approximately 3.2%. Note on this clonotype: Its specificity is not known.

Study-wide findings and caveats: Insertions were reduced in abundant cord blood beta clonotypes but not in memory repertoires. With monozygotic twins, out-of-frame TCR alpha sharing exceeded what models estimated. Sequences that were out-of-frame, alpha and twin-shared displayed an excess of low generation probability.

This sample also appeared in a second study, on yellow fever vaccine responses in identical twins.

Sample: PBMCs. The origin of this receptor is a woman aged 18 to 35 in good health.

The CDR3 bases are TGTGCCAGCAGTTACGGGACTAGCGGGAGCTCCTACAATGAGCAGTTCTTC. Translated, it gives CASSYGTSGSSYNEQFF. J is TRBJ2-1 and V is TRBV6-2 or TRBV6-3; 14 bases match TRBD2. CDR3 length equals 17 residues. V trimming: 2 bases; J trimming: 0 bases; junction bases outside the gene matches: 0. Germline V gene data show CDR1 as MNHEY and CDR2 as SVGEGT.